This TCR beta chain appears in the sequencing data of a study of response to subunit inactivated influenza vaccine. General study points: The authors proposed limited new T cell recruitment per seasonal influenza vaccination.

A word on this clonotype: Its specificity is not known.

Germline CDR1 and CDR2: LGHNA and YNFKEQ. This CDR3 comprises 13 residues. The trim removed 5 bases at V and 7 bases at J, leaving 5 bases unmatched. One entry per CDR3 protein, called by TCRdb with MiXCR from the RT-PCR reads. The data hold roughly 550,000 distinct CDR3 sequences, with roughly 25% observed a single time. The data also belong to a second study, concerning T cells expressing NK-cell markers. That report notes: TCR beta cDNA was generated via 5'RACE template switching incorporating UMIs. Seven HCMV-seropositive donors and one seronegative donor made up the eight sequenced donors. Dominant NKG2C+ clonotypes in six donors made up about 1.0-8% of CD8+ T cells. Topping the CD3+CD56-NKG2C+ fraction as well were these clonotypes, in a handful of donors.

The receptor was derived from a man aged 50 to 59 who received an inactivated influenza vaccine. The sequencing here drew on CD4+ T cells sorted from PBMCs, taken 11 to 12 days after vaccination. V and J are TRBV4-2 and TRBJ1-3, with TRBD1 matching over 7 bases. CDR3 nucleotide sequence: TGTGCCAGCAGCTTGACAGGGATGAACACCATATATTTT. It yields the protein CASSLTGMNTIYF.